A selection of T cell receptor beta chains follows, all from one sample in a study of cytomegalovirus exposure and HLA in healthy donors. Some clones are missing from TCRdb's copy, which holds only in-frame ones; the method was immunoSEQ multiplex PCR. The data contain around 120,000 clones, approximately 72% of them singletons. Sequencing used PBMCs. These receptors were obtained from a man aged 60 to 75 in good health and CMV-seropositive. Both conserved end residues are part of each CDR3. A D gene is named only where the DNA matches it firmly. Where a row states a size, it is once, few, many or the class of an expanded clone; other rows omit it.

>TRBJ1-6|15|.|TRBV9|.
TGTGCCAGCAGCGAAGGCGGGAGCGAAAATTCACCCCTCCACTTT
CASSEGGSENSPLHF
>TRBJ2-1|11|.|TRBV6-6|.
TGTGCCAGCAGTTTAGAGTCTGAGCAGTTCTTC
CASSLESEQFF
>TRBJ2-7|16|TRBD1|TRBV18|.
TGTGCCAGCTCACCACCGAATCAGGGGGCTGTCGACGAGCAGTACTTC
CASSPPNQGAVDEQYF
>TRBJ2-5|16|TRBD1|TRBV11-3|.
TGTGCCAGCAGCCCCGGACAGGGGGCTTGGGTAGAGACCCAGTACTTC
CASSPGQGAWVETQYF
>TRBJ1-3|14|.|TRBV25-1|.
TGTGCCAGCAGTGAACACGGCTCTGGAAACACCATATATTTT
CASSEHGSGNTIYF
>TRBJ2-3|15|TRBD1|TRBV6-1|.
TGTGCCAGCAGTGGACAGGGGGCGAGCACAGATACGCAGTATTTT
CASSGQGASTDTQYF
>TRBJ2-3|16|.|TRBV7-9|.
TGTGCCAGCATCCCTCTTCCGGGAGTGGGCACAGATACGCAGTATTTT
CASIPLPGVGTDTQYF
>TRBJ2-7|16|.|TRBV7-2|.
TGTGCCAGCAGCTTAAGTGCGACAGTAGACTCCTACGAGCAGTACTTC
CASSLSATVDSYEQYF
>TRBJ1-4|16|.|TRBV4-2|.
TGTGCCAGCAGGCGCACCCCCGCAGGGGCGGACGAAAAACTGTTTTTT
CASRRTPAGADEKLFF
>TRBJ2-7|12|.|TRBV19|.
TGTGCCAGTAGCTCGACAGGTTACGAGCAGTACTTC
CASSSTGYEQYF
>TRBJ2-1|14|TRBD1|TRBV5-6|few
TGTGCCAGCAGCTACGACAGGGGTTCGGTTGAGCAGTTCTTC
CASSYDRGSVEQFF
>TRBJ2-7|14|.|TRBV5-1|.
TGCGCCAGCGGTCGCGGTCTAGGATCCTACGAGCAGTACTTC
CASGRGLGSYEQYF
>TRBJ2-7|13|.|TRBV2|.
TGTGCCAGCAGTGAAGCGCAGGGTAGCCGACAGTACTTC
CASSEAQGSRQYF
>TRBJ2-7|14|.|TRBV5-1|.
TGCGCCAGCAGCTTACTACAGGGTCCCTACGAGCAGTACTTC
CASSLLQGPYEQYF
>TRBJ1-1|17|TRBD1|TRBV25-1|.
TGTGCCAGCAGTGAATACCCCCCCGGGACAGGGGTTACTGAAGCTTTCTTT
CASSEYPPGTGVTEAFF
>TRBJ1-5|16|.|TRBV5-1|.
TGCGCCAGCAGTCCCGGAGGGGGGGCAAGCAATCAGCCCCAGCATTTT
CASSPGGGASNQPQHF
>TRBJ2-1|15|TRBD1|TRBV9|.
TGTGCCAGCAGCGTTACAGGGGATTCCTACAATGAGCAGTTCTTC
CASSVTGDSYNEQFF
>TRBJ2-5|14|TRBD1|TRBV6-1|few
TGTGCCAGCAGATTAGACAGGGGACAAGAGACCCAGTACTTC
CASRLDRGQETQYF
>TRBJ1-6|15|TRBD1|TRBV2|.
TGTGCCAGCAGTGAACAGGGGGTTTATAATTCACCCCTCCACTTT
CASSEQGVYNSPLHF
>TRBJ1-2|13|.|TRBV10-3|.
TGTGCCATCACGCAGGGTAGCAGCTATGGCTACACCTTC
CAITQGSSYGYTF
>TRBJ2-3|15|TRBD2|TRBV5-1|.
TGCGCCAGCAGCCAGCTTAGCGGGGCGGGAGATACGCAGTATTTT
CASSQLSGAGDTQYF
>TRBJ1-4|18|TRBD1|TRBV15|.
TGTGCCACCAGCAGAGAAACGAGGACAGGGCGTCTTAATGAAAAACTGTTTTTT
CATSRETRTGRLNEKLFF
>TRBJ1-2|14|.|TRBV6-1|.
TGTGCCAGCAGTAGATGGGGGGAGGGCTATGGCTACACCTTC
CASSRWGEGYGYTF
>TRBJ2-3|15|TRBD1|TRBV30|.
TGTGCCTGGAGTGAAATAGACAGGGATGCAGATACGCAGTATTTT
CAWSEIDRDADTQYF
>TRBJ2-7|13|TRBD1|TRBV11-3|.
TGTGCCAGCAGCATCGGACAGGGGTACGAGCAGTACTTC
CASSIGQGYEQYF
>TRBJ1-4|16|TRBD1|TRBV5-1|.
TGCGCCAGCAGCGCCCCTGGGGGACAGGGCGGTGAAAAACTGTTTTTT
CASSAPGGQGGEKLFF
>TRBJ1-1|15|TRBD1|TRBV19|.
TGTGCCAGTAGTATCCGGGACAGCTCCTCCACTGAAGCTTTCTTT
CASSIRDSSSTEAFF
>TRBJ1-2|15|TRBD1|TRBV27|.
TGTGCCAGCAGTTTATTCCCGGAGGGGGCGGATGGCTACACCTTC
CASSLFPEGADGYTF
>TRBJ1-2|14|.|TRBV13|.
TGTGCCAGCAGTGCGACGTGGGGGGTGGATGGCTACACCTTC
CASSATWGVDGYTF
>TRBJ2-2|16|TRBD2|TRBV5-4|.
TGTGCCAGCAGCTTGGACGGCGGGAGGAACACCGGGGAGCTGTTTTTT
CASSLDGGRNTGELFF
>TRBJ2-3|16|.|TRBV15|.
TGTGCCACCAGCCCTGCACTAGCCTACCCGCGGGATACGCAGTATTTT
CATSPALAYPRDTQYF
>TRBJ2-4|15|TRBD1|TRBV4-1|.
TGCGCCAGCAGCCCCGGGACAGGGACAAAAAACATTCAGTACTTC
CASSPGTGTKNIQYF
>TRBJ1-5|12|TRBD1|TRBV6-5|.
TGTGCCAGCACGGCAGGGGGCCAGCCCCAGCATTTT
CASTAGGQPQHF
>TRBJ2-7|13|.|TRBV6-5|.
TGTGCCAGCAGCGAGGCCCCCTCCTACGAGCAGTACTTC
CASSEAPSYEQYF
>TRBJ2-7|14|TRBD2|TRBV5-1|.
TGCGCCAGCAGGGTGAGACTAGCCGACGCCGAGCAGTACTTC
CASRVRLADAEQYF
>TRBJ1-1|15|.|TRBV15|.
TGTGCCACCAGCCTTACCACGTTTAGGAACACTGAAGCTTTCTTT
CATSLTTFRNTEAFF
>TRBJ1-2|12|.|TRBV11-2|.
TGTGCCAGCACCGCCTTCAGGTCCGGCTACACCTTC
CASTAFRSGYTF
>TRBJ1-1|17|TRBD1|TRBV5-1|.
TGCGCCAGCAGCCCGACGAAGGACAGGGGGGGCAGGACTGAAGCTTTCTTT
CASSPTKDRGGRTEAFF
>TRBJ1-1|13|.|TRBV5-1|.
TGCGCCAGCAGCTTCACGGCGGGCAGTCAAGCTTTCTTT
CASSFTAGSQAFF
>TRBJ2-1|16|TRBD1|TRBV5-1|.
TGCGCCAGCAGCCCAACCCCGACAGGGGACTCGGATGAGCAGTTCTTC
CASSPTPTGDSDEQFF
>TRBJ1-3|14|TRBD1|TRBV6-1|.
TGTGCCAGCAAGACAGGGGGCGGTGGAAACACCATATATTTT
CASKTGGGGNTIYF
>TRBJ1-2|19|TRBD1|TRBV19|.
TGTGCCAGTAGTTTCACCGGGACAGGGCTGCCTCACTCTAACTATGGCTACACCTTC
CASSFTGTGLPHSNYGYTF
>TRBJ2-1|15|TRBD2|TRBV2|.
TGTGCCAGCAGTGTCTCTAGCGGGGGGCGCAATGAGCAGTTCTTC
CASSVSSGGRNEQFF
>TRBJ2-7|12|.|TRBV28|.
TGTGCCAGCAGTTTACGGGACTACGAGCAGTACTTC
CASSLRDYEQYF
>TRBJ2-1|14|.|TRBV4-1|once
TGCGCCAGCAGCCAAGGGGCCAGGGTCAATGAGCAGTTCTTC
CASSQGARVNEQFF
>TRBJ2-1|14|.|TRBV7-6|.
TGTGCCAGCAGCTTATCCCCAGGATACAATGAGCAGTTCTTC
CASSLSPGYNEQFF
>TRBJ2-7|11|.|TRBV20-1|few
TGCAGTGCAAGGGGTTCGAGGGAGCAGTACTTC
CSARGSREQYF
>TRBJ2-3|15|.|TRBV7-9|.
TGTGCCAGCAGCGTAATGGGCGGGAACACAGATACGCAGTATTTT
CASSVMGGNTDTQYF